This is a list of T cell receptor beta chains from one sample in a study of human T cells and chemical hapten exposure. TCRdb analysed the RACE reads with MiXCR anew, one entry per CDR3 protein. The table shows around 65,000 distinct CDR3 sequences, with around 6.5% occurring only once. What was sequenced was whole blood. The source is a female donor in good health. Some clones in this sample may be carry-over from other donors' samples. CDR3s include the opening cysteine and the closing phenylalanine or tryptophan. A D gene is named only where the DNA matches it firmly. Clone size is shown for a subset of rows, as once, few, many or a class of expanded clone.

abundance,d_gene,j_gene,v_gene,CDR3nt,CDR3aa
-,TRBD1,TRBJ1-4,TRBV20-1,TGCAGTGCGCCGGGACAGGGGGGAGCTAATGAAAAACTGTTTTTT,CSAPGQGGANEKLFF
many,-,TRBJ1-1,TRBV6-2/TRBV6-3,TGTGCCAGCAGACACAGGGAATCCACTGAAGCTTTCTTT,CASRHRESTEAFF
few,TRBD1,TRBJ1-2,TRBV5-1,TGCGCCAGCAGCGATCCGCGGACAGGGCCTTATGGCTACACCTTC,CASSDPRTGPYGYTF
few,-,TRBJ1-5,TRBV2,TGTGCCAGCAGTGAAGGAGGGGGTTTTGGGCAGCCCCAGCATTTT,CASSEGGGFGQPQHF
-,-,TRBJ2-3,TRBV24-1,TGTGCCACCAGTTCATGGGCCTACGGGACAGATACGCAGTATTTT,CATSSWAYGTDTQYF
many,-,TRBJ2-1,TRBV10-3,TGTGCCATCAGTGACCTCCGGGACCAATCCTACAATGAGCAGTTCTTC,CAISDLRDQSYNEQFF
few,-,TRBJ2-5,TRBV28,TGTGCCAGCAGTTTACCCCCTCCCGCTCGCAGGACACAAGAGACCCAGTACTTC,CASSLPPPARRTQETQYF
-,TRBD1,TRBJ1-5,TRBV3-1,TGTGCCAGCAGCCCCTACTTTTTACAGGGGGCGAGGGGACCCCAGCATTTT,CASSPYFLQGARGPQHF
-,-,TRBJ1-1,TRBV7-3,TGTGCCAGCAGCTTAATACAGTACACTGAAGCTTTCTTT,CASSLIQYTEAFF
few,TRBD1,TRBJ2-7,TRBV12-3/TRBV12-4,TGTGCCAGCAGTTTGGGGACAGGGGGTTTCTCAACTTACGAGCAGTACTTC,CASSLGTGGFSTYEQYF
few,TRBD2,TRBJ2-3,TRBV28,TGTGCCAGCAGTTTATTGTCTAGCGGGAGTCGAGATACGCAGTATTTT,CASSLLSSGSRDTQYF
few,TRBD2,TRBJ2-3,TRBV6-6,TGTGCCAGCAGTGGACTAGCGGAGATAAGCACAGATACGCAGTATTTT,CASSGLAEISTDTQYF
many,-,TRBJ2-2,TRBV12-3/TRBV12-4,TGTGCCAGCAGTCCGGGTCCTTTCACCGGGGAGCTGTTTTTT,CASSPGPFTGELFF
few,-,TRBJ2-1,TRBV7-9,TGTGCCAGCAGTCCAGGGTTGTCGTACAATGAGCAGTTCTTC,CASSPGLSYNEQFF
few,-,TRBJ2-7,TRBV7-8,TGTGCCAGCAGCCCCCTGAGTTCTTTCTACGAGCAGTACTTC,CASSPLSSFYEQYF
few,TRBD2,TRBJ2-3,TRBV3-1,TGTGCCAGCAGCCAAAGGTCCATAGCGGGAGGTAGCACAGATACGCAGTATTTT,CASSQRSIAGGSTDTQYF
many,TRBD2,TRBJ2-1,TRBV10-3,TGTGCCATCTCCCCTAGCGGGAGTGTTGATGAGCAGTTCTTC,CAISPSGSVDEQFF
many,-,TRBJ2-7,TRBV20-1,TGCAGTGCAAGTCAGGCGGGACGAACCTACGAGCAGTACTTC,CSASQAGRTYEQYF
many,TRBD2,TRBJ2-7,TRBV2,TGTGCCAGCAGTGAAACTAGCGGTTACTCCTACGAGCAGTACTTC,CASSETSGYSYEQYF
few,-,TRBJ2-3,TRBV7-9,TGTGCCAGCAGCCGCCCGGGGGCTAGCGGCACAGATACGCAGTATTTT,CASSRPGASGTDTQYF